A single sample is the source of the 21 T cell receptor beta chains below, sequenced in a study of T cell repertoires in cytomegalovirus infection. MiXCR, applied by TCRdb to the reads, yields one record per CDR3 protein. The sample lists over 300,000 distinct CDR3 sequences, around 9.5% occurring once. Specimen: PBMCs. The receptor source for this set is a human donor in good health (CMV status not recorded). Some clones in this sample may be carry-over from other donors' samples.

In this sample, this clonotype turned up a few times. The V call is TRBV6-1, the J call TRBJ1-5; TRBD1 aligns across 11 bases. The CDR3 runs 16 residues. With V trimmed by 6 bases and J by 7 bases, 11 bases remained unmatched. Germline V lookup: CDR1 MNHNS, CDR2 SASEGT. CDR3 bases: TGTGCCAGCAGGTCTGGACAGGGGGCGCGGGGGCAGCCCCAGCATTTT. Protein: CASRSGQGARGQPQHF.

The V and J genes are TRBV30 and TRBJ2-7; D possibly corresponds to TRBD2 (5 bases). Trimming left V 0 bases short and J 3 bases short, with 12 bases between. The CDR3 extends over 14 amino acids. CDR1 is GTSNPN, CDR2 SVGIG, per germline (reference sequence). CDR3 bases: TGTGCCTGGAGTGTACCGGGATTCTTCTACGAGCAGTACTTC. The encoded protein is CAWSVPGFFYEQYF.

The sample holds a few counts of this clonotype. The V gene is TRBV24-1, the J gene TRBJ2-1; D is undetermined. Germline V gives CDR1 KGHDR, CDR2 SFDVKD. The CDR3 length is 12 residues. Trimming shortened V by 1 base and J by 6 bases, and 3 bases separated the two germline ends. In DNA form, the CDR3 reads TGTGCCACCAGTGATTTTTCCAATGAGCAGTTCTTC. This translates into CATSDFSNEQFF.

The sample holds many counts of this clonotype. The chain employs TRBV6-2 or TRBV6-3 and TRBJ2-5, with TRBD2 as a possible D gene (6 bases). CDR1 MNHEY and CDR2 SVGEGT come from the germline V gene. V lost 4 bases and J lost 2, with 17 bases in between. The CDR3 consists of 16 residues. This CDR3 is CASSWRGRGPQETQYF. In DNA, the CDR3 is TGTGCCAGCAGTTGGAGGGGTCGGGGACCACAAGAGACCCAGTACTTC.

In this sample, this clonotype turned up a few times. CDR3 in amino acids: CASISSGGGRKEQYF. CDR3 DNA sequence: TGTGCCAGCATTTCGAGCGGGGGGGGTAGGAAGGAGCAGTACTTC. The rearrangement uses TRBV28 and TRBJ2-7; 10 bases line up with TRBD2. The CDR3 runs to 15 residues. J lost 7 bases, V lost 7 bases, and 13 bases had no gene match. Germline V gene data show CDR1 as MDHEN and CDR2 as SYDVKM.

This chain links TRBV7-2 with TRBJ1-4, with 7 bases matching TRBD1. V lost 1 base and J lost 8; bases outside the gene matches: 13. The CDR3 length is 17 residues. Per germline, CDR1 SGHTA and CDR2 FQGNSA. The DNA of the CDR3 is TGTGCCAGCAGCTTAGGGCCGGCGGGAGGGGGCCAAGAAAAACTGTTTTTT. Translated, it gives CASSLGPAGGGQEKLFF.

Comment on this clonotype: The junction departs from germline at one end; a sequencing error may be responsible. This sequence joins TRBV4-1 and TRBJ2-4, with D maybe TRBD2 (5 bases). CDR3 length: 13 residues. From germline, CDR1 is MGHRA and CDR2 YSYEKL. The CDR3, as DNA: TGCGCCAGCAGCCAACTAGCCCAAAACATTCAGTACTTC. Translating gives CASSQLAQNIQYF.

The CDR3 nucleotides read TGTGCCAGCAGTGGGCAGGGAAACGGCAATCAGCCCCAGCATTTT. It translates to CASSGQGNGNQPQHF. The chain joins TRBV27 to TRBJ1-5, with D perhaps matching TRBD1 (5 bases). This CDR3 comprises 15 residues. Looked up from germline, CDR1 is MNHEY and CDR2 is SMNVEV (reference sequence). The V and J ends lost 5 bases and 2 bases respectively, with 13 bases between them.

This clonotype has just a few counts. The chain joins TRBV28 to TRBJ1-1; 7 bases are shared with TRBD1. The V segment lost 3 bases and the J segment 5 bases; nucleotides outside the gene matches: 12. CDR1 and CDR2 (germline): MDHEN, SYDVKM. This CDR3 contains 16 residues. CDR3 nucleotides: TGTGCCAGCAGTTTCCCGTTGGAAGGGGGCAAGACTGAAGCTTTCTTT. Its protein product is CASSFPLEGGKTEAFF. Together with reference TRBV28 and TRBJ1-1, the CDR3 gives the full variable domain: DVKVTQSSRYLVKRTGEKVFLECVQDMDHENMFWYRQDPGLGLRLIYFSYDVKMKEKGDIPEGYSVSREKKERFSLILESASTNQTSMYLCASSFPLEGGKTEAFFGQGTRLTVV.

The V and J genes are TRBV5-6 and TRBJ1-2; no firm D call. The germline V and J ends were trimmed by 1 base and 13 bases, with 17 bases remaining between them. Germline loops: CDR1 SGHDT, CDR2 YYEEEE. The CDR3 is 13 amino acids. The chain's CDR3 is CASSLRTSRKVTF. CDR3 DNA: TGTGCCAGCAGCTTGAGAACATCAAGGAAGGTCACCTTC. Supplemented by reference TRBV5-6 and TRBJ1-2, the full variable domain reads DAGVTQSPTHLIKTRGQQVTLRCSPKSGHDTVSWYQQALGQGPQFIFQYYEEEERQRGNFPDRFSGHQFPNYSSELNVNALLLGDSALYLCASSLRTSRKVTFGSGTRLTVV.

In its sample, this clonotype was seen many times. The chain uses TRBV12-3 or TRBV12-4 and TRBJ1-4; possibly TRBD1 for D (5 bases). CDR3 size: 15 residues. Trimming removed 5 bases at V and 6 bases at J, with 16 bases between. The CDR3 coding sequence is TGTGCCAGCAGTCTCCGCAGGGAGACGGATGAAAAACTGTTTTTT. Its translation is CASSLRRETDEKLFF.

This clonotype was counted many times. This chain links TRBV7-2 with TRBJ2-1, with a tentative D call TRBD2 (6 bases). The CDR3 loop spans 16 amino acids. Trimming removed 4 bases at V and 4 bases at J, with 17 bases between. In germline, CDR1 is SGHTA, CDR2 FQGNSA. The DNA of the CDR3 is TGTGCCAGCAGCTCCCATCCGGCGGGACCATACAATGAGCAGTTCTTC. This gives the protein CASSSHPAGPYNEQFF.

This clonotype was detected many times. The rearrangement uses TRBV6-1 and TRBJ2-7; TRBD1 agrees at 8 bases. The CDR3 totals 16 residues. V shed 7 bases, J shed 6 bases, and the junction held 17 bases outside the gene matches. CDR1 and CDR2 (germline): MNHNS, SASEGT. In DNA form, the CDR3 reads TGTGCCAGCACCTACCAGTCGGGACAGGCTGTAAGCGAGCAGTACTTC. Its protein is CASTYQSGQAVSEQYF.

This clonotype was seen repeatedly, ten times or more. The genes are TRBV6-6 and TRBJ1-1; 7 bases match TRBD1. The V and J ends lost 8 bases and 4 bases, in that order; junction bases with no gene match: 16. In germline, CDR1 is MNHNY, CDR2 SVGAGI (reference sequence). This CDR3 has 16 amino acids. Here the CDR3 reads CASLSENRGRGTEAFF. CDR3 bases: TGTGCCAGCCTATCCGAAAACAGGGGACGCGGCACTGAAGCTTTCTTT.

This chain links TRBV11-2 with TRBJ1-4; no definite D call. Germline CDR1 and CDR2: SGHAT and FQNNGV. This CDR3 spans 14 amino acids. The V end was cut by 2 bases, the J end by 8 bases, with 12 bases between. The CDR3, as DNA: TGTGCCAGCAGCTTAAACGACGCCAAGGAAAAACTGTTTTTT. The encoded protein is CASSLNDAKEKLFF.

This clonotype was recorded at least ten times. DNA for the CDR3: TGTGCCAGCAGTTTGGGTCAGGGTGCGAACACCGGGGAGCTGTTTTTT. This translates into CASSLGQGANTGELFF. V usage is TRBV12-3 or TRBV12-4 and J usage is TRBJ2-2, with D possibly TRBD1 on 5 matching bases. The CDR3 spans 16 residues. Trimming removed 3 bases from V and 0 bases from J, with 11 bases in between.

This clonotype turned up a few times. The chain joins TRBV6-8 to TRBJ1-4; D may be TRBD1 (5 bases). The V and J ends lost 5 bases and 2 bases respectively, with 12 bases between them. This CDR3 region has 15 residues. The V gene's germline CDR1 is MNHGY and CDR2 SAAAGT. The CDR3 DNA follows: TGTGCCAGCAGTCAGACGGGGCGCACTAATGAAAAACTGTTTTTT. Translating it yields CASSQTGRTNEKLFF.

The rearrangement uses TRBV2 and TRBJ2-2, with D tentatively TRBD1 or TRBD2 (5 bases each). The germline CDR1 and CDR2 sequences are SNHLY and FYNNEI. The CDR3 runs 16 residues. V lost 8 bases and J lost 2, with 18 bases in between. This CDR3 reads CASSVSSGQNTGELFF. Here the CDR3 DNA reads TGTGCCAGCTCCGTGAGCAGCGGACAAAACACCGGGGAGCTGTTTTTT.

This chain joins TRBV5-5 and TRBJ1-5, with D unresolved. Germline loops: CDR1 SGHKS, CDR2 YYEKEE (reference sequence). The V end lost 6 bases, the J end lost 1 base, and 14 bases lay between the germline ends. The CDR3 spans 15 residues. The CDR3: CASKLTVNSNQPQHF. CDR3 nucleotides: TGTGCCAGCAAACTAACAGTCAACAGCAATCAGCCCCAGCATTTT. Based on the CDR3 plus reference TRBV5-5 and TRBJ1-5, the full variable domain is DAGVTQSPTHLIKTRGQQVTLRCSPISGHKSVSWYQQVLGQGPQFIFQYYEKEERGRGNFPDRFSARQFPNYSSELNVNALLLGDSALYLCASKLTVNSNQPQHFGDGTRLSIL.

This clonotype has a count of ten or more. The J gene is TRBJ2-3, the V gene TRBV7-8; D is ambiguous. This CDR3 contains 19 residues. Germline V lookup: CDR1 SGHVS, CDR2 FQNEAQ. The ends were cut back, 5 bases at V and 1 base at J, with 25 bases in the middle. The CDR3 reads CASSPRAVGQRFGTDTQYF. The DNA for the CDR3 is TGTGCCAGCAGCCCTAGGGCGGTAGGGCAACGCTTCGGCACAGATACGCAGTATTTT.

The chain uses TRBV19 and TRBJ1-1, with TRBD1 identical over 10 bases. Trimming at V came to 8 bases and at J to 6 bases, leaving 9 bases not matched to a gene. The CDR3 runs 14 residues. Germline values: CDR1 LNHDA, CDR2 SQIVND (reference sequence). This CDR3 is CASLRTGGAAEAFF. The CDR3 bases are TGTGCCAGTTTGAGGACAGGGGGGGCCGCTGAAGCTTTCTTT.